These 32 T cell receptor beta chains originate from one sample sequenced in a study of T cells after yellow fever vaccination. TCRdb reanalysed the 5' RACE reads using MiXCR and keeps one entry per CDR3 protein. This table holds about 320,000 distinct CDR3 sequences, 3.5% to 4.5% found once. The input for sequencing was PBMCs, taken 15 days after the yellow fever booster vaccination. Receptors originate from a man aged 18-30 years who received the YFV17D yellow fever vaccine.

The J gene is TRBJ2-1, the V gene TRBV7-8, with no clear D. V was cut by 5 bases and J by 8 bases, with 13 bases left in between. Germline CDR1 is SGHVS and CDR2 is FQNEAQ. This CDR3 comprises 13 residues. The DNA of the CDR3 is TGTGCCAGCAGCCCCTCAAGTTTCTATGAGCAGTTCTTC. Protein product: CASSPSSFYEQFF. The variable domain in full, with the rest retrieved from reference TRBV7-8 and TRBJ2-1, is GAGVSQSPRYKVAKRGQDVALRCDPISGHVSLFWYQQALGQGPEFLTYFQNEAQLDKSGLPSDRFFAERPEGSVSTLKIQRTQQEDSAVYLCASSPSSFYEQFFGPGTRLTVL.

The CDR3: CASSSGHSNQPQHF. The CDR3, as DNA: TGTGCCAGCAGCTCCGGGCATAGCAATCAGCCCCAGCATTTT. The rearrangement uses TRBV7-9 and TRBJ1-5; D is undetermined. The V end lost 4 bases, the J end lost 0 bases, and 7 bases lay between the germline ends. CDR1 is SEHNR, CDR2 FQNEAQ, per germline (reference sequence). The CDR3 spans 14 residues.

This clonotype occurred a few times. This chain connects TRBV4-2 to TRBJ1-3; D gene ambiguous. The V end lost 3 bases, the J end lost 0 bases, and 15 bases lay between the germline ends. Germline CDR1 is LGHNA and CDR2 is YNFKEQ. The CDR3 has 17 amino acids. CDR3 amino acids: CASSQLNGRFSGNTIYF. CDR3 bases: TGTGCCAGCAGCCAGTTAAATGGACGGTTCTCTGGAAACACCATATATTTT.

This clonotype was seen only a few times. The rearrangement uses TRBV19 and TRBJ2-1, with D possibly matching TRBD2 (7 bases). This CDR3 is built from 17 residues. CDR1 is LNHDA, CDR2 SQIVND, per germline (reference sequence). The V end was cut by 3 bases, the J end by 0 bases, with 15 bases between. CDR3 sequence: CASSIWGGGSSYNEQFF. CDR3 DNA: TGTGCCAGTAGTATCTGGGGAGGGGGGAGCTCCTACAATGAGCAGTTCTTC.

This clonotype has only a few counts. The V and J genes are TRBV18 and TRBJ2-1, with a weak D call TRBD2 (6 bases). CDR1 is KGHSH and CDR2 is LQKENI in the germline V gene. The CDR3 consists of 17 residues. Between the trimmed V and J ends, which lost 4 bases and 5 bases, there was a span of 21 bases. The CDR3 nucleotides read TGTGCCAGCTCACTGTACTACCTAGCGACGATCGACAATGAGCAGTTCTTC. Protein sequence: CASSLYYLATIDNEQFF.

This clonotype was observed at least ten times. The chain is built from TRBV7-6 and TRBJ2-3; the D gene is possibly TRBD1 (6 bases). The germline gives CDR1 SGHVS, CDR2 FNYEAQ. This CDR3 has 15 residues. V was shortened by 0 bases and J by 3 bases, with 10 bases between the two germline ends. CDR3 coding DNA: TGTGCCAGCAGCTTAGCTGGACAGCGAACAGATACGCAGTATTTT. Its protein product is CASSLAGQRTDTQYF.

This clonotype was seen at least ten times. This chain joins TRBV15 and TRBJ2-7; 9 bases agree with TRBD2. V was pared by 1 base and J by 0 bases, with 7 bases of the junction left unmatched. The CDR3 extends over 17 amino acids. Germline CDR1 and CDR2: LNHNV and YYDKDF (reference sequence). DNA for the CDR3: TGTGCCACCAGCAGAGGTACTAGCGGGTCTTACTCCTACGAGCAGTACGTC. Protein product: CATSRGTSGSYSYEQYV.

The CDR3: CASSPSGTGLSPLHF. CDR3 in DNA: TGTGCCAGCAGTCCTTCAGGGACAGGGTTATCACCCCTCCACTTT. V gene TRBV12-3 or TRBV12-4 combines with J gene TRBJ1-6; 9 bases agree with TRBD1. V shed 5 bases, J shed 10 bases, and the junction held 9 bases outside the gene matches. CDR3 length equals 15 residues.

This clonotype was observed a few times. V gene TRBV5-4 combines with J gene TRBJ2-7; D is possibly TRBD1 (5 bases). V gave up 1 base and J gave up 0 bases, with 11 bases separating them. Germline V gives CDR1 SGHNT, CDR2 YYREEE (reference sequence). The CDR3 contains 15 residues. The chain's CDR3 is CASSLLDRPSYEQYV. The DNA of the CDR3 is TGTGCCAGCAGCTTGCTTGACAGACCCTCCTACGAGCAGTACGTC.

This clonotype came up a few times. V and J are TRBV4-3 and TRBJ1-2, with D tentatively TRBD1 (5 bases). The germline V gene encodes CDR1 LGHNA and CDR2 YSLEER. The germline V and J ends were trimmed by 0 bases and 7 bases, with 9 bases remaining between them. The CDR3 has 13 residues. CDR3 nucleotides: TGCGCCAGCAGCCAAGAACCGGGACCTGGCTACACCTTC. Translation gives CASSQEPGPGYTF.

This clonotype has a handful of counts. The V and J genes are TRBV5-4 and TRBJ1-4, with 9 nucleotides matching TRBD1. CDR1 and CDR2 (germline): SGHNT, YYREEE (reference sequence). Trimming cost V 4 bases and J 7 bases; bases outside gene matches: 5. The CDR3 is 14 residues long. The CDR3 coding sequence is TGTGCCAGCAGCCTACAGGGGGCGATTGAAAAACTGTTTTTT. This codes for CASSLQGAIEKLFF.

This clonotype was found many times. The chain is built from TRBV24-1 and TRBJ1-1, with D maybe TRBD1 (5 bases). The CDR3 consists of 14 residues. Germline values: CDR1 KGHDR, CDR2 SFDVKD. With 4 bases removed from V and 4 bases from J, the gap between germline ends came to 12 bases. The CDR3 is CATSDPGQATEAFF. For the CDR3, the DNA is TGTGCCACCAGTGACCCTGGACAAGCCACTGAAGCTTTCTTT.

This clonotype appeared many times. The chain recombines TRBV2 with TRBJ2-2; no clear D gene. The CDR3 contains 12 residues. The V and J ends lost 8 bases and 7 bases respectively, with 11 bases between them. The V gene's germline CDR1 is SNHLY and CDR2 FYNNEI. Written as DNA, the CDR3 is TGTGCCAGCGGGATGTGGAGCGGGGAGCTGTTTTTT. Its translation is CASGMWSGELFF.

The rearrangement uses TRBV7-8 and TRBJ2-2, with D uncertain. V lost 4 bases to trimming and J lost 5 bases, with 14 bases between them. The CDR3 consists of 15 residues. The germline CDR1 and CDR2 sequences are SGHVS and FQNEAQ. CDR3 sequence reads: CASSSTVTETGELFF. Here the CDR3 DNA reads TGTGCCAGCAGCTCTACAGTAACAGAAACCGGGGAGCTGTTTTTT.

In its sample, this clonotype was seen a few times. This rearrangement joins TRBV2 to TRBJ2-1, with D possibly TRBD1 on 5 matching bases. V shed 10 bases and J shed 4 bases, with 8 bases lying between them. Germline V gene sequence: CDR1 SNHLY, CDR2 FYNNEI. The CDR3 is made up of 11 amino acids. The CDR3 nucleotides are TGTGCCACTCACAGGTACAATGAGCAGTTCTTC. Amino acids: CATHRYNEQFF.

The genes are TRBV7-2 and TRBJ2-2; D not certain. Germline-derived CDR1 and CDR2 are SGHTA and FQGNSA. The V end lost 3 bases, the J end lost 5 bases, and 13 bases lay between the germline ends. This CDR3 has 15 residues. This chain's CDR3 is CASSFMLGRTGELFF. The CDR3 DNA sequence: TGTGCCAGCAGCTTCATGCTGGGTCGAACCGGGGAGCTGTTTTTT.

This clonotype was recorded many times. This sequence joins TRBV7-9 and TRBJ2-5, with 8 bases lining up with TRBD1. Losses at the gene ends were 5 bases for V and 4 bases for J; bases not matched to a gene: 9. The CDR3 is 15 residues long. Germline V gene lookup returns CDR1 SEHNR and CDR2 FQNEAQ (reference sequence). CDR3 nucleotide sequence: TGTGCCAGCAGCACGGACAGGGAAGGGGGAGAGACCCAGTACTTC. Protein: CASSTDREGGETQYF.

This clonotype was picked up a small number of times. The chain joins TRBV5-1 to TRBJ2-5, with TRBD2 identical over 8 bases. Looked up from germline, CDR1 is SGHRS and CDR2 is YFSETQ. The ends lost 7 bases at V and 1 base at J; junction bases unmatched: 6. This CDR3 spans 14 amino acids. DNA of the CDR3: TGCGCCAGCGTGGGGCTAGCGGGCCAAGAGACCCAGTACTTC. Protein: CASVGLAGQETQYF.

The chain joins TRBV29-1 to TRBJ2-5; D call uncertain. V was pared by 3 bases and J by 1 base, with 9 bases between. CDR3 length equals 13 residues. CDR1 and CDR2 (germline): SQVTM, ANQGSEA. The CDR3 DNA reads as TGCAGCGTTGATGGCAGCCGCCAAGAGACCCAGTACTTC. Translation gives CSVDGSRQETQYF.

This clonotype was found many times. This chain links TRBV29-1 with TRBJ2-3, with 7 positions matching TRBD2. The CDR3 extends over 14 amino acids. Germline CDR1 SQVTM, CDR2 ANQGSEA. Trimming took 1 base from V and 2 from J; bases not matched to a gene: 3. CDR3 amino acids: CSVEGRGNTDTQYF. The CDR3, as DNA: TGCAGCGTTGAAGGGCGGGGGAACACAGATACGCAGTATTTT.

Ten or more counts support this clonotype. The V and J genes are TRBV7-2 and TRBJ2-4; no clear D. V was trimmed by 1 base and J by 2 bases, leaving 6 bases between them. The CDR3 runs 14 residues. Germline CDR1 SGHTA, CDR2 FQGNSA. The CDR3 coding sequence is TGTGCCAGCAGCTTAGTTGCTCCCAAAAACATTCAGTACTTC. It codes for CASSLVAPKNIQYF.

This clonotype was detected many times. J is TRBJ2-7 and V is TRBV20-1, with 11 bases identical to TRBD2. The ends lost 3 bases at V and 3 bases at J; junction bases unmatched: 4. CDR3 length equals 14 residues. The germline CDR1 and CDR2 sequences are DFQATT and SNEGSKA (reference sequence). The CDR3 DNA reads TGCAGTGCTAGTAGTCTAGCGGGGGGCTACGAGCAGTACTTC. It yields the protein CSASSLAGGYEQYF.

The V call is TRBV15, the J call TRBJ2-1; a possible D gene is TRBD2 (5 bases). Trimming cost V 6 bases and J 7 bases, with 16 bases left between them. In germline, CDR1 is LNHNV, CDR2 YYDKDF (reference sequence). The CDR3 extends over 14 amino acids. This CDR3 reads CATRKWAPGNEQFF. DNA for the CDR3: TGTGCCACCAGGAAGTGGGCTCCGGGGAATGAGCAGTTCTTC.

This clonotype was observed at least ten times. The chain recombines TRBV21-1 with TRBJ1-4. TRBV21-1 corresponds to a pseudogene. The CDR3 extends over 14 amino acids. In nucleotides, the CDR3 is TGTGCCAGCAGCAACATCCGCGTGAGGGAAAAACTGTTTTTT. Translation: CASSNIRVREKLFF.

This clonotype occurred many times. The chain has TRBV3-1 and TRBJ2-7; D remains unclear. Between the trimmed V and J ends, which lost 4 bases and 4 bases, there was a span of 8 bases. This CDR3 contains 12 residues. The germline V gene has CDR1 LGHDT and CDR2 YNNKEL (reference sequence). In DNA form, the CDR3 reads TGTGCCAGCAGCCGTAACACTTACGAGCAGTACTTC. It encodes CASSRNTYEQYF.

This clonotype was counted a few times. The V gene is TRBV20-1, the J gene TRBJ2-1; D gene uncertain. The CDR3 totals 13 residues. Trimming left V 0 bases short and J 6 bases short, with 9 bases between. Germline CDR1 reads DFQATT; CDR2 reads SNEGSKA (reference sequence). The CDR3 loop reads CSARDWLINEQFF. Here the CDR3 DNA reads TGCAGTGCTAGAGATTGGTTAATCAATGAGCAGTTCTTC.

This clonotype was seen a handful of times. In DNA form, the CDR3 reads TGCGCCAGCAGCCACTTAAGAGGAAAACTGTTTTTT. Residues: CASSHLRGKLFF. The V and J genes are TRBV4-1 and TRBJ1-4; D ambiguous. CDR3 size: 12 residues. The V gene lost 3 bases and the J gene lost 10 bases, with 9 bases spanning the gap. Germline-derived CDR1 and CDR2 are MGHRA and YSYEKL.

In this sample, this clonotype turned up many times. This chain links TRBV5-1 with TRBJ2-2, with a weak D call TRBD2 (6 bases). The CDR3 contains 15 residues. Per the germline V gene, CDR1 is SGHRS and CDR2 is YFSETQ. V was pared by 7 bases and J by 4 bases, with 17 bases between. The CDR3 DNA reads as TGCGCCAGCGACCCCCTGGGGACTCTCACCGGGGAGCTGTTTTTT. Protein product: CASDPLGTLTGELFF.

The DNA for the CDR3 is TGTGCCAGCAGCGCCCGCCCGACAGGCCCACAGGAGCAATTAGATGGCTACACCTTC. Amino acid sequence: CASSARPTGPQEQLDGYTF. This chain joins TRBV7-8 and TRBJ1-2; D may be TRBD1 (6 bases). Trimming cost V 5 bases and J 6 bases, with 31 bases left between them. Germline V gene data show CDR1 as SGHVS and CDR2 as FQNEAQ. The CDR3 loop spans 19 amino acids.

The CDR3 bases are TGTGCCAGCAGCCACAACCGGGACACTGAAGCTTTCTTT. Translated: CASSHNRDTEAFF. The chain carries TRBV3-1 and TRBJ1-1; D gene ambiguous. Germline assignment: CDR1 LGHDT and CDR2 YNNKEL (reference sequence). V was shortened by 3 bases and J by 3 bases, with 8 bases between the two germline ends. This CDR3 is 13 amino acids long.

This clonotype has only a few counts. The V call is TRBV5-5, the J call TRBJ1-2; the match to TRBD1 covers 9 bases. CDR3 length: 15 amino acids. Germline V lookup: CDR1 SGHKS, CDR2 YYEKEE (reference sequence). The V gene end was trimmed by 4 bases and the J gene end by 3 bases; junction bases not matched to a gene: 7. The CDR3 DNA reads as TGTGCCAGCAGCCGACAGGGGGATTATTACTATGGCTACACCTTC. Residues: CASSRQGDYYYGYTF.

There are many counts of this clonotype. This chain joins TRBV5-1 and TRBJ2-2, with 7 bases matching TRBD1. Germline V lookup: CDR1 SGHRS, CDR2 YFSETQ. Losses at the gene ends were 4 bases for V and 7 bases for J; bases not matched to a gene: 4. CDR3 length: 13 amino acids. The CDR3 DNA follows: TGCGCCAGCAGCCCGGGGACAGACGGGGAGCTGTTTTTT. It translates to CASSPGTDGELFF. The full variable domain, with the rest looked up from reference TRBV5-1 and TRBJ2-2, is KAGVTQTPRYLIKTRGQQVTLSCSPISGHRSVSWYQQTPGQGLQFLFEYFSETQRNKGNFPGRFSGRQFSNSRSEMNVSTLELGDSALYLCASSPGTDGELFFGEGSRLTVL.